The 24 T cell receptor beta chains listed next were all sequenced from one sample in a study of shared clonotypes between healthy human individuals. Data came from immunoSEQ multiplex PCR; TCRdb stores just in-frame clones and leaves some out. The sample has hundreds of thousands of clones, approximately 73% seen once. The source material was memory CD4+ T cells sorted from blood. Noted subset: CD45RA-negative fraction. The receptors stem from a woman younger than 45 in good health.

This clone showed up just a few times. This specimen includes other DNA sequences encoding the same CDR3. The chain couples TRBV5-4 to TRBJ1-1; D call uncertain. The CDR3 has 13 amino acids. Per the germline V gene, CDR1 is SGHNT and CDR2 is YYREEE (reference sequence). V shed 2 bases and J shed 2 bases, with 7 bases lying between them. The DNA of the CDR3 is TGTGCCAGCAGCTTAGATAGAAACACTGAAGCTTTCTTT. Residues: CASSLDRNTEAFF.

This rearrangement joins TRBV6-5 to TRBJ1-5; 7 nucleotides match TRBD1. Germline values: CDR1 MNHEY, CDR2 SVGAGI. Losses at the gene ends were 6 bases for V and 4 bases for J; bases not matched to a gene: 3. CDR3 length equals 13 residues. CDR3 region: CASRPDRNQPQHF. The CDR3 region has the DNA TGTGCCAGCAGACCGGACAGGAATCAGCCCCAGCATTTT.

This rearrangement joins TRBV25-1 to TRBJ2-1, with 11 bases lining up with TRBD2. CDR1 is MGHDK, CDR2 SYGVNS, per germline. With 4 bases clipped from V and 5 bases from J, the junction kept 1 base outside the gene matches. The CDR3 has 14 amino acids. The CDR3 loop is CASSASGGHNEQFF. CDR3 sequence (DNA): TGTGCCAGCAGTGCTAGCGGGGGGCACAATGAGCAGTTCTTC.

This clone was found a few times. The rearrangement joins TRBV10-2 to TRBJ2-6; D not certain. The CDR3 is made up of 17 amino acids. Trimming shortened V by 3 bases and J by 1 base, and 13 bases separated the two germline ends. The germline gives CDR1 WSHSY, CDR2 SAAADI. CDR3 in DNA: TGCGCCAGCAGTGATAGGGCCCACAAATCTGGGGCCAACGTCCTGACTTTC. Translation: CASSDRAHKSGANVLTF.

The V and J genes are TRBV2 and TRBJ1-5; D unclear. The CDR3 is made up of 14 amino acids. Trimming removed 6 bases from V and 0 bases from J, with 9 bases in between. Germline assignment: CDR1 SNHLY and CDR2 FYNNEI. This CDR3 is CASRQRTSNQPQHF. Written as DNA, the CDR3 is TGTGCCAGCAGACAGAGAACTAGCAATCAGCCCCAGCATTTT.

The chain joins TRBV28 to TRBJ1-4; maybe TRBD1 (6 bases). CDR3 size: 16 residues. CDR1 and CDR2 (germline): MDHEN, SYDVKM. The V end was cut by 4 bases, the J end by 8 bases, with 20 bases between. DNA for the CDR3: TGTGCCAGCAGTTCCACCTTGGGGGGGGGCTTGGAAAAACTGTTTTTT. This gives the protein CASSSTLGGGLEKLFF.

The genes are TRBV28 and TRBJ2-6, with TRBD2 identical over 9 bases. This CDR3 contains 18 residues. J was trimmed by 2 bases and V by 3 bases; bases with no gene match: 8. Germline CDR1 reads MDHEN; CDR2 reads SYDVKM. CDR3 protein: CASSFLAGAGPGANVLTF. For the CDR3, the DNA is TGTGCCAGCAGTTTCTTAGCGGGAGCCGGTCCTGGGGCCAACGTCCTGACTTTC.

V and J are TRBV7-6 and TRBJ2-7; 7 positions match TRBD1. The germline V gene has CDR1 SGHVS and CDR2 FNYEAQ. This CDR3 spans 16 amino acids. The junction had 10 bases not matched to a gene; V was cut back by 1 base and J by 4 bases. CDR3 residues: CASSLGPGQKPYEQYF. The CDR3 DNA sequence: TGTGCCAGCAGCTTAGGACCGGGACAGAAGCCTTACGAGCAGTACTTC.

This clone was seen more than once but under ten times. This chain uses TRBV5-1 with TRBJ2-7; D uncertain. Trimming removed 2 bases at V and 10 bases at J, with 19 bases between. Germline CDR1 and CDR2: SGHRS and YFSETQ. The CDR3 sequence is 14 residues long. Here the CDR3 DNA reads TGCGCCAGCAGCTTCGGAGTTGCCCCGCCGGTCCAGTACTTC. This codes for CASSFGVAPPVQYF. Full variable domain (rest looked up from reference TRBV5-1 and TRBJ2-7): KAGVTQTPRYLIKTRGQQVTLSCSPISGHRSVSWYQQTPGQGLQFLFEYFSETQRNKGNFPGRFSGRQFSNSRSEMNVSTLELGDSALYLCASSFGVAPPVQYFGPGTRLTVT.

The chain carries TRBV28 and TRBJ2-1; no clear D gene. Trimming left V 5 bases short and J 1 base short, with 9 bases between. This CDR3 has 14 residues. Germline CDR1 and CDR2: MDHEN and SYDVKM. The DNA of the CDR3 is TGTGCCAGCAGTGCGGCATGGTCCTACAATGAGCAGTTCTTC. Protein: CASSAAWSYNEQFF.

The V gene is TRBV19, the J gene TRBJ1-4; a weak D match, TRBD1 (6 bases). This CDR3 spans 13 amino acids. V dropped 6 bases and J dropped 4 bases, with 9 bases sitting between them. The V gene's germline CDR1 is LNHDA and CDR2 SQIVND (reference sequence). The CDR3 DNA sequence: TGTGCCAGTAGAGACAGGAGTAATGAAAAACTGTTTTTT. Its translation: CASRDRSNEKLFF.

The chain recombines TRBV11-1 with TRBJ2-7; D gene unclear. This CDR3 spans 14 amino acids. Germline V CDR1 and CDR2: SGHAT, FQDESV (reference sequence). V was cut by 4 bases and J by 4 bases, with 14 bases left in between. The CDR3 region is CASSSAEPIYEQYF. The CDR3, as DNA: TGTGCCAGCAGCTCTGCGGAACCGATATACGAGCAGTACTTC.

This chain links TRBV29-1 with TRBJ2-5; tentative D call: TRBD2 (5 bases). V was cut by 2 bases and J by 11 bases, with 15 bases left in between. The germline V gene has CDR1 SQVTM and CDR2 ANQGSEA. This CDR3 is built from 12 residues. The CDR3 sequence is CSVEKVRGEQYF. CDR3 coding DNA: TGCAGCGTTGAAAAGGTACGGGGTGAGCAGTACTTC.

This clone was observed a handful of times. This chain connects TRBV6-1 to TRBJ1-2, with D uncertain. The germline V and J ends were trimmed by 4 bases and 3 bases, with 15 bases remaining between them. The CDR3 sequence is 15 residues long. CDR1 is MNHNS, CDR2 SASEGT, per germline. The CDR3 DNA sequence: TGTGCCAGCAGTGGAGGCCCGGGTGTCGACTATGGCTACACCTTC. Translating it yields CASSGGPGVDYGYTF.

A note on this clone: One base separates it from a far larger clone, so it is likely a read error. The J gene is TRBJ1-1, the V gene TRBV5-6, with D possibly matching TRBD1 (6 bases). V lost 4 bases, J lost 1 base, and 8 bases lay in between. Germline-derived CDR1 and CDR2 are SGHDT and YYEEEE. This CDR3 has 13 amino acids. This CDR3 reads CASSLTGNTEAFF. The DNA for the CDR3 is TGTGCCAGCAGCCTGACAGGGAACACTGAAGCTTTCTTT.

The chain carries TRBV28 and TRBJ2-2; D is unclear. Germline values: CDR1 MDHEN, CDR2 SYDVKM. This CDR3 is 13 amino acids long. The V end was cut by 4 bases, the J end by 7 bases, with 10 bases between. The CDR3 nucleotides are TGTGCCAGCAGTTACCGAGCCCTCGGGGAGCTGTTTTTT. The encoded protein is CASSYRALGELFF.

J is TRBJ2-7 and V is TRBV5-4; 9 bases agree with TRBD1. J was trimmed by 6 bases and V by 4 bases; bases with no gene match: 14. The CDR3 covers 16 residues. Germline CDR1 is SGHNT and CDR2 is YYREEE (reference sequence). The chain's CDR3 is CASSIGAGTGLAEQYF. The CDR3 coding sequence is TGTGCCAGCAGCATCGGCGCCGGGACAGGGTTGGCCGAGCAGTACTTC.

This clone was observed a few times. Other DNA sequences in the same sample also yield this CDR3. The J gene is TRBJ2-5, the V gene TRBV18; 16 bases map to TRBD2. Germline V gene sequence: CDR1 KGHSH, CDR2 LQKENI. The junction had 0 bases not matched to a gene; V was cut back by 0 bases and J by 5 bases. The CDR3 extends over 16 amino acids. The CDR3 region has the DNA TGTGCCAGCTCACCACCGGGACTAGCGGGAGGGGAGACCCAGTACTTC. Encoded protein: CASSPPGLAGGETQYF. The full variable domain, in which reference TRBV18 and TRBJ2-5 provide the parts outside the CDR3, is NAGVMQNPRHLVRRRGQEARLRCSPMKGHSHVYWYRQLPEEGLKFMVYLQKENIIDESGMPKERFSAEFPKEGPSILRIQQVVRGDSAAYFCASSPPGLAGGETQYFGPGTRLLVL.

Concerning this clone itself: Other DNA sequences from this sample encode an identical CDR3 as well. This chain joins TRBV7-2 and TRBJ2-1; a weak D match, TRBD2 (5 bases). The CDR3 is 17 amino acids. Germline values: CDR1 SGHTA, CDR2 FQGNSA. V was shortened by 4 bases and J by 6 bases, with 22 bases between the two germline ends. The CDR3: CASSWSGGGQGSNEQFF. As DNA, the CDR3 is TGTGCCAGCAGCTGGTCGGGTGGAGGCCAAGGATCCAATGAGCAGTTCTTC. Filled out from reference TRBV7-2 and TRBJ2-1, the complete variable domain reads GAGVSQSPSNKVTEKGKDVELRCDPISGHTALYWYRQSLGQGLEFLIYFQGNSAPDKSGLPSDRFSAERTGGSVSTLTIQRTQQEDSAVYLCASSWSGGGQGSNEQFFGPGTRLTVL.

The chain carries TRBV5-1 and TRBJ2-7; D is ambiguous. V lost 7 bases, J lost 2 bases, and 13 bases lay in between. This CDR3 is built from 13 residues. Germline CDR1 reads SGHRS; CDR2 reads YFSETQ. The CDR3 reads CASSRAVAYEQYF. CDR3 sequence (DNA): TGCGCCAGCTCACGGGCGGTAGCCTACGAGCAGTACTTC.

The rearrangement uses TRBV5-1 and TRBJ2-7, with a tentative D call TRBD1 (6 bases). CDR1 is SGHRS and CDR2 is YFSETQ in the germline V gene. Trimming shortened V by 2 bases and J by 0 bases, and 15 bases separated the two germline ends. This CDR3 is built from 16 residues. CDR3 DNA: TGCGCCAGCAGCTTATACAGGGAGAGTTTCTCCTACGAGCAGTACTTC. Its translation: CASSLYRESFSYEQYF.

The chain is built from TRBV28 and TRBJ2-3; TRBD2 aligns across 7 bases. There are 15 residues in the CDR3. Germline CDR1 MDHEN, CDR2 SYDVKM. The J segment lost 1 base and the V segment lost 6 bases, leaving 7 bases of the junction unmatched. The CDR3 is CASSSITSGTDTQYF. The CDR3 bases are TGTGCCAGCAGCTCTATCACTAGCGGCACAGATACGCAGTATTTT.

The chain is built from TRBV7-8 and TRBJ2-7; either TRBD1 or TRBD2 may fit D (5 bases each). Trimming shortened V by 5 bases and J by 1 base, and 15 bases separated the two germline ends. Germline assignment: CDR1 SGHVS and CDR2 FQNEAQ. CDR3 length: 15 amino acids. CDR3 sequence: CASSPREGSSYEQYF. CDR3 DNA: TGTGCCAGCAGCCCACGAGAGGGGAGTTCCTACGAGCAGTACTTC.

At least ten counts were recorded for this clone. The chain has TRBV2 and TRBJ2-5, with D possibly being TRBD1 or TRBD2 (5 bases each). V was shortened by 2 bases and J by 5 bases, with 12 bases between the two germline ends. From germline, CDR1 is SNHLY and CDR2 FYNNEI. The CDR3 is 14 amino acids. The CDR3, as DNA: TGTGCCAGCAGTGAACAGACCTGGGGGGAGACCCAGTACTTC. Translated, it gives CASSEQTWGETQYF.